Below are 30 T cell receptor beta chains sequenced from a single sample in a study of blood T cells in healthy people across ages. Together with a sample-barcoded 5' primer, a J-beta primer mix was included in a second PCR lasting about 7 to 11 cycles. TCRdb ran MiXCR on the 5' RACE reads and lists one entry per CDR3 protein. This table has hundreds of thousands of distinct CDR3 sequences, 35% to 40% appearing once. The sample consisted of blood. These receptors were collected from a young man in good health.

The J gene is TRBJ2-7, the V gene TRBV20-1; D remains ambiguous. This CDR3 is built from 14 residues. Germline V lookup: CDR1 DFQATT, CDR2 SNEGSKA (reference sequence). The V end lost 4 bases, the J end lost 6 bases, and 19 bases lay between the germline ends. The CDR3 loop reads CSAKTPGLEAEQYF. The CDR3 region has the DNA TGCAGTGCTAAGACGCCGGGCCTAGAGGCCGAGCAGTACTTC.

This clonotype was seen once. The chain links TRBV25-1 to TRBJ1-6; D may be TRBD1 (6 bases). Trimming removed 9 bases from V and 18 bases from J, with 18 bases in between. Germline CDR1 and CDR2: MGHDK and SYGVNS. The CDR3 length is 11 residues. The CDR3 DNA reads TGTGCCAGTACAGCCGGGACATCCCCCCACTTT. This encodes CASTAGTSPHF.

The chain carries TRBV7-2 and TRBJ2-3; the D gene could be TRBD1 or TRBD2 (6 bases each). There are 17 residues in the CDR3. The germline V gene has CDR1 SGHTA and CDR2 FQGNSA. The V end was cut by 5 bases, the J end by 2 bases, with 20 bases between. CDR3 sequence (DNA): TGTGCCAGCAGCCTTACTCCTACAGGGAGGAACACAGATACGCAGTATTTT. It translates to CASSLTPTGRNTDTQYF.

J is TRBJ1-4 and V is TRBV6-1, with a possible D match to TRBD1 (6 bases). The germline V and J ends were trimmed by 7 bases and 0 bases, with 15 bases remaining between them. Germline CDR1 MNHNS, CDR2 SASEGT. The CDR3 extends over 16 amino acids. The CDR3 reads CASTKSGTPTNEKLFF. For the CDR3, the DNA is TGTGCCAGCACCAAAAGTGGGACACCAACTAATGAAAAACTGTTTTTT.

V is TRBV20-1 and J is TRBJ1-6; 9 bases are shared with TRBD1. Germline V CDR1 and CDR2: DFQATT, SNEGSKA (reference sequence). With 0 bases clipped from V and 7 bases from J, the junction kept 1 base outside the gene matches. The CDR3 sequence is 14 residues long. The DNA for the CDR3 is TGCAGTGCTAGAGAGGACAGGGGAAATTCACCCCTCCACTTT. This sequence encodes CSAREDRGNSPLHF.

The CDR3 region has the DNA TGTGCCAGCAGCACCATTCTGGGACAGGGGAGAGTGCGGAATGAGCAGTACTTC. Its protein product is CASSTILGQGRVRNEQYF. V and J are TRBV7-2 and TRBJ2-7, with TRBD1 matching over 10 bases. With V trimmed by 5 bases and J by 7 bases, 20 bases remained unmatched. The V gene's germline CDR1 is SGHTA and CDR2 FQGNSA. The CDR3 is 18 amino acids.

This clonotype was detected once. The rearrangement links TRBV12-3 or TRBV12-4 to TRBJ1-5, with a possible D match to TRBD1 (5 bases). Trimming shortened V by 2 bases and J by 0 bases, and 8 bases separated the two germline ends. The CDR3 totals 15 residues. This CDR3 reads CASSLWGDSNQPQHF. In nucleotides, the CDR3 is TGTGCCAGCAGTTTATGGGGGGATAGCAATCAGCCCCAGCATTTT.

V is TRBV7-2 and J is TRBJ1-2; tentatively, D is TRBD1 (5 bases). The V and J ends lost 5 bases and 4 bases respectively, with 17 bases between them. This CDR3 is 15 amino acids long. Germline V CDR1 and CDR2: SGHTA, FQGNSA. DNA for the CDR3: TGTGCCAGCAGCCCAGATCTGCGGGGGTCCTATGGCTACACCTTC. It translates to CASSPDLRGSYGYTF.

The genes are TRBV5-5 and TRBJ1-5; D gene unclear. Trimming took off 0 bases at V and 9 bases at J, with 10 bases between the two ends. The germline V gene encodes CDR1 SGHKS and CDR2 YYEKEE (reference sequence). The CDR3 has 13 residues. Here the CDR3 reads CASSLAGRRPQHF. CDR3 DNA sequence: TGTGCCAGCAGCTTGGCAGGACGGCGGCCCCAGCATTTT. The entire variable domain, with the rest obtained from reference TRBV5-5 and TRBJ1-5, is as follows: DAGVTQSPTHLIKTRGQQVTLRCSPISGHKSVSWYQQVLGQGPQFIFQYYEKEERGRGNFPDRFSARQFPNYSSELNVNALLLGDSALYLCASSLAGRRPQHFGDGTRLSIL.

Only a few counts were recorded for this clonotype. This chain uses TRBV6-4 with TRBJ2-4, with a weak D call TRBD2 (5 bases). V was trimmed by 7 bases and J by 3 bases, leaving 13 bases between them. Germline V gene data show CDR1 as MRHNA and CDR2 as SNTAGT. CDR3 length: 14 amino acids. Written as DNA, the CDR3 is TGTGCCAGCACTCGGATGGAGGACAAAAACATTCAGTACTTC. Its translation is CASTRMEDKNIQYF.

The chain links TRBV15 to TRBJ2-2; 8 bases align to TRBD1. CDR1 LNHNV and CDR2 YYDKDF come from the germline V gene (reference sequence). The CDR3 loop spans 18 amino acids. V lost 0 bases and J lost 7; bases outside the gene matches: 13. The CDR3 loop reads CATSREGEKTGEIGELFF. Here the CDR3 DNA reads TGTGCCACCAGCAGAGAGGGGGAGAAGACAGGGGAGATCGGGGAGCTGTTTTTT.

For this clonotype: It may be a read error: a sequence one base away is much more abundant. This sequence joins TRBV29-1 and TRBJ1-5, with D possibly matching TRBD1 (5 bases). This CDR3 region has 12 residues. Trimming left V 5 bases short and J 1 base short, with 6 bases between. Per germline, CDR1 SQVTM and CDR2 ANQGSEA. The DNA of the CDR3 is TGCAGCGTTCGGGACAGCAATCAGCCCCAGCATTTT. Its protein product is CSVRDSNQPQHF.

CDR3 sequence: CASSPGTGTRFEAYF. For the CDR3, the DNA is TGTGCCAGCAGTCCAGGGACAGGGACCCGGTTTGAGGCGTACTTC. The genes are TRBV12-3 or TRBV12-4 and TRBJ2-5, with 9 nucleotides matching TRBD1. The CDR3 runs 15 residues. Trimming at V came to 5 bases and at J to 13 bases, leaving 17 bases not matched to a gene.

This clonotype showed up just a few times. The CDR3 DNA is TGTGCCAGCAGTACCCAACTAGCGGGGGCCACAGATACGCAGTATTTT. Amino acid sequence: CASSTQLAGATDTQYF. The chain uses TRBV6-5 and TRBJ2-3; 11 positions match TRBD2. CDR3 length: 16 amino acids. V lost 5 bases to trimming and J lost 2 bases; unmatched junction nucleotides: 6. Germline V gives CDR1 MNHEY, CDR2 SVGAGI.

This clonotype has only a few counts. The chain joins TRBV12-3 or TRBV12-4 to TRBJ1-4; D may be TRBD1 (6 bases). V dropped 5 bases and J dropped 6 bases, with 13 bases sitting between them. This CDR3 is built from 14 residues. The CDR3, as DNA: TGTGCCAGCAGTGCGACGGGGGGGCATGAAAAACTGTTTTTT. Its translation: CASSATGGHEKLFF.

This clonotype was found a few times. CDR3 protein: CASSPYARDTEAFF. CDR3 coding DNA: TGCGCCAGCAGCCCATACGCCCGAGACACTGAAGCTTTCTTT. This chain joins TRBV4-3 and TRBJ1-1; no firm D call. CDR1 is LGHNA, CDR2 YSLEER, per germline. The CDR3 covers 14 residues. V shed 4 bases and J shed 3 bases, with 12 bases lying between them.

The CDR3, as DNA: TGCGCCAGCAGCTTTGCGTCGACAGGGGGCTCCAATTCACCCCTCCACTTT. Protein sequence: CASSFASTGGSNSPLHF. The gene calls are TRBV5-1 and TRBJ1-6; 10 nucleotides line up with TRBD1. Losses at the gene ends were 2 bases for V and 7 bases for J; bases not matched to a gene: 9. The CDR3 has 17 amino acids. Per the germline V gene, CDR1 is SGHRS and CDR2 is YFSETQ.

The chain couples TRBV10-3 to TRBJ2-3; 10 positions match TRBD2. V dropped 6 bases and J dropped 3; count of bases not matched to a gene: 9. This CDR3 region has 16 residues. The germline V gene encodes CDR1 ENHRY and CDR2 SYGVKD. The CDR3 nucleotides are TGTGCCATCAGGAGAGGACTAGCGGCCTCTACAGATACGCAGTATTTT. Protein product: CAIRRGLAASTDTQYF.

The chain combines TRBV7-2 with TRBJ2-3; D is unresolved. V lost 7 bases and J lost 5, with 4 bases in between. Germline-derived CDR1 and CDR2 are SGHTA and FQGNSA. CDR3 length equals 10 residues. The CDR3 protein is CASNLDTQYF. DNA of the CDR3: TGTGCCAGCAATTTAGATACGCAGTATTTT.

This clonotype appeared a few times. J is TRBJ1-1 and V is TRBV29-1, with D unresolved. V lost 0 bases, J lost 6 bases, and 11 bases lay in between. Germline-derived CDR1 and CDR2 are SQVTM and ANQGSEA. The length of the CDR3 is 13 residues. As DNA, the CDR3 is TGCAGCGTTGAAGATCAATGGGTTCCTGAAGCTTTCTTT. It codes for CSVEDQWVPEAFF. Full variable domain (rest looked up from reference TRBV29-1 and TRBJ1-1): SAVISQKPSRDICQRGTSLTIQCQVDSQVTMMFWYRQQPGQSLTLIATANQGSEATYESGFVIDKFPISRPNLTFSTLTVSNMSPEDSSIYLCSVEDQWVPEAFFGQGTRLTVV.

The V call is TRBV20-1, the J call TRBJ2-7; TRBD1 matches 11 bases. Trimming cost V 6 bases and J 1 base; bases outside gene matches: 8. The CDR3 runs 15 residues. The germline gives CDR1 DFQATT, CDR2 SNEGSKA (reference sequence). The CDR3 nucleotides are TGCAGTGCAAAACCCGGGGACAGGGGGTCCTACGAGCAGTACTTC. This sequence encodes CSAKPGDRGSYEQYF.

This clonotype was counted a few times. The chain has TRBV18 and TRBJ2-3, with no clear D. Germline V gene sequence: CDR1 KGHSH, CDR2 LQKENI. V was clipped by 2 bases and J by 6 bases, with 9 bases between them. The CDR3 has 13 residues. CDR3 sequence: CASSPGPVDTQYF. The DNA of the CDR3 is TGTGCCAGCTCACCAGGACCCGTGGATACGCAGTATTTT.

The chain employs TRBV30 and TRBJ2-1; a possible D gene is TRBD2 (5 bases). V lost 0 bases to trimming and J lost 9 bases, with 9 bases between them. Germline CDR1 reads GTSNPN; CDR2 reads SVGIG (reference sequence). CDR3 length: 12 amino acids. CDR3 in DNA: TGTGCCTGGAGTGTACTCGAGGGTGAGCAGTTCTTC. It encodes CAWSVLEGEQFF.

This clonotype was counted only a few times. The junction departs from germline at one end; a sequencing error may be responsible. The rearrangement uses TRBV5-1 and TRBJ2-3, with 8 bases aligning to TRBD2. The CDR3 length is 14 residues. Germline loops: CDR1 SGHRS, CDR2 YFSETQ. CDR3 protein: CASSLAGRTDAQYF. The CDR3 DNA reads as TGCGCCAGCAGTTTAGCGGGGCGCACAGATGCGCAGTATTTT.

CDR3 in amino acids: CASSPTGGPLNEQYF. CDR3 nucleotide sequence: TGTGCCAGCAGTCCCACGGGGGGGCCTCTCAATGAGCAGTACTTC. This chain uses TRBV6-5 with TRBJ2-7, with 8 bases fitting TRBD2. CDR3 length: 15 residues. The germline CDR1 and CDR2 sequences are MNHEY and SVGAGI. Trimming cost V 5 bases and J 7 bases; bases outside gene matches: 13.

The rearrangement links TRBV6-5 to TRBJ1-2; D may be TRBD1 (6 bases). CDR1 and CDR2 (germline): MNHEY, SVGAGI. The CDR3 has 16 residues. Deletions cut 3 bases from V and 4 bases from J, with 18 bases between. CDR3 sequence reads: CASSYGGRGDSYGYTF. The CDR3 nucleotides are TGTGCCAGCAGTTATGGGGGCAGGGGAGATTCCTATGGCTACACCTTC.

The sample holds a few counts of this clonotype. The V and J genes are TRBV6-5 and TRBJ2-5, with 10 bases lining up with TRBD2. The CDR3 is 19 amino acids. J gave up 1 base and V 6 bases, and 17 bases lay outside the gene matches. From germline, CDR1 is MNHEY and CDR2 SVGAGI. The CDR3 DNA sequence: TGTGCCAGCAGCTATAGATGGACTAGCGGTTTGTCTCCCCAAGAGACCCAGTACTTC. Protein product: CASSYRWTSGLSPQETQYF.

The chain uses TRBV5-1 and TRBJ2-5; 9 nucleotides match TRBD2. Germline trimming cut 4 bases from V and 1 base from J; bases unmatched to any gene: 11. From germline, CDR1 is SGHRS and CDR2 YFSETQ. This CDR3 comprises 17 residues. This CDR3 is CASSLFSGTSRQETQYF. In nucleotides, the CDR3 is TGCGCCAGCAGCCTATTTTCCGGGACTAGCCGCCAAGAGACCCAGTACTTC.

Concerning this clonotype: This could be a read error, since a much larger clone is one nucleotide away. The CDR3: CVSSVSAGINSPLHF. Written as DNA, the CDR3 is TGTGTCAGCAGCGTAAGTGCGGGGATTAATTCACCCCTCCACTTT. This rearrangement joins TRBV9 to TRBJ1-6; D is unclear. Germline loops: CDR1 SGDLS, CDR2 YYNGEE. The CDR3 loop spans 15 amino acids.

This clonotype came up a few times. The genes are TRBV10-3 and TRBJ1-2; D is possibly TRBD1 (6 bases). This CDR3 is built from 12 residues. V was trimmed by 9 bases and J by 8 bases, leaving 16 bases between them. CDR1 and CDR2 (germline): ENHRY, SYGVKD. The CDR3 region has the DNA TGTGCCATGAACAGGGAGGTGGGAGGCTACACCTTC. The encoded protein is CAMNREVGGYTF.